This T cell receptor (beta chain) comes out of a study of cytomegalovirus exposure and HLA in healthy donors. J lost 3 bases, V lost 7 bases, and 3 bases had no gene match. The CDR3 extends over 13 amino acids. Germline V gene data show CDR1 as ENHRY and CDR2 as SYGVKD. This clone has more than one count but fewer than ten. Its antigen remains unidentified. Amplification used 60 Vbeta primers and 13 Jbeta primers. Clones were read by immunoSEQ multiplex PCR, and TCRdb kept only the in-frame ones, dropping some. The data show under 130,000 clones, with 83% seen just once and 5.5% to 7% held by the top ten. General study points: The authors listed around 150 TCR beta chains as cytomegalovirus-associated.

The source material was PBMCs. The chain employs TRBV10-3 and TRBJ1-5; the match to TRBD1 covers 7 bases. This receptor was obtained from a man aged 18 to 35 in good health and CMV-seronegative. The CDR3 region is CAITTGVNQPQHF. The CDR3 coding sequence is TGTGCCATCACTACAGGGGTCAATCAGCCCCAGCATTTT.